This TCR beta chain was sequenced in a study of T-cell reconstitution after alpha-beta-depleted transplantation in children. Unique molecular identifiers were built into the TCRbeta library. TCRdb ran MiXCR on the PCR reads and lists one entry per CDR3 protein. The table includes hundreds of thousands of distinct CDR3 sequences, around 13% detected once. This clonotype was observed many times. The antigen is unknown. The CDR3 has 14 residues. Germline V gene sequence: CDR1 SQVTM, CDR2 ANQGSEA. V was shortened by 2 bases and J by 5 bases, with 15 bases between the two germline ends. Study-wide results and caveats: It was newly produced T cells that mostly accounted for T-cell counts and diversity one year after transplant. About two months after transplant, alpha-beta T cells reportedly came from several hundred expanded graft clones. After transplant, high TCRbeta diversity at day 60 in some patients arose from surviving recipient T cells and thymic progenitors.

Here the sequenced sample was PBMCs, taken before TCRalphabeta/CD19-depleted stem cell transplant. The TCR was taken from a girl between 2 and 10 years old with congenital amegakaryocytic thrombocytopenia, due to receive a stem cell transplant. The chain links TRBV29-1 to TRBJ1-1, with a possible D match to TRBD1 (5 bases). The CDR3 coding sequence is TGCAGCGTTGAACAGGGAGGATGGGGGACTGAAGCTTTCTTT. Translated: CSVEQGGWGTEAFF.